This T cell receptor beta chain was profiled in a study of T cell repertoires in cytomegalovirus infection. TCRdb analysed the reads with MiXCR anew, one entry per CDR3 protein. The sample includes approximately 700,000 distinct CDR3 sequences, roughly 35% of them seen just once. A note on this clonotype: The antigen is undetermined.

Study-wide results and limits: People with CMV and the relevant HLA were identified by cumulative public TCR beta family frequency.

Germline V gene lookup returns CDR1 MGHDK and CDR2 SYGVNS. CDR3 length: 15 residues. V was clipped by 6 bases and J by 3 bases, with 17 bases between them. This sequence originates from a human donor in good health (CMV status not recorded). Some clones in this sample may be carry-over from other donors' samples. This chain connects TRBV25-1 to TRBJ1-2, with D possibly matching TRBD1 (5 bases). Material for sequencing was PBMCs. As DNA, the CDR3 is TGTGCCAGCAGCCAGTCTGGGACGGGAGACTATGGCTACACCTTC. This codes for CASSQSGTGDYGYTF.